This T cell receptor beta chain comes out of a study of blood T cell repertoires in COVID-19. With 6 bases clipped from V and 2 bases from J, the junction kept 12 bases outside the gene matches. Germline V gene sequence: CDR1 SGHTA, CDR2 FQGTGA. CDR3 length: 17 amino acids. Measured with immunoSEQ multiplex PCR; TCRdb has only the in-frame clones, and not every one. The sample contains 200,000 to 250,000 clones, approximately 80% of which appear only once. V is TRBV7-3 and J is TRBJ2-1; 8 positions agree with TRBD2. The origin of this receptor is a man aged 80 or over with acute or convalescent COVID-19. Input material: peripheral blood. For the CDR3, the DNA is TGTGCCAGCAGTCTCATCCCGAGGACTAGCCCCTACAATGAGCAGTTCTTC. Protein sequence: CASSLIPRTSPYNEQFF. The whole variable domain, remainder taken from reference TRBV7-3 and TRBJ2-1, is GAGVSQTPSNKVTEKGKYVELRCDPISGHTALYWYRQSLGQGPEFLIYFQGTGAADDSGLPNDRFFAVRPEGSVSTLKIQRTERGDSAVYLCASSLIPRTSPYNEQFFGPGTRLTVL.